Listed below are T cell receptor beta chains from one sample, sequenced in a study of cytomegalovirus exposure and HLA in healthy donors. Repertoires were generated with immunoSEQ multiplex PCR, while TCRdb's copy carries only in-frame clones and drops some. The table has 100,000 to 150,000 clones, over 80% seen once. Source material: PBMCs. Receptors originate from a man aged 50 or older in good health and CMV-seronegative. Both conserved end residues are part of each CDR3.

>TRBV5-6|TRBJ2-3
CASSLVGQGTDTQYF
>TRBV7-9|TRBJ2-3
CASSPGGGTDTQYF
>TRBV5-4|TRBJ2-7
CASSLDQGAYEQYF
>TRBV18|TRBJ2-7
CASSPRSAASSYEQYF
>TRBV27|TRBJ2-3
CASSLWTRGDTQYF
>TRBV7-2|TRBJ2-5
CATVATGVQETQYF
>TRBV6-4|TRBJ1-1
CASSRLLNTEAFF
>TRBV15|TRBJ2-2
CATTGRLAEGNTGELFF
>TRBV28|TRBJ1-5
CASSRSTGDNQPQHF
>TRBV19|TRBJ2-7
CASRSGSLLAEQYF
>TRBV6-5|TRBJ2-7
CASRGTGIREQYF
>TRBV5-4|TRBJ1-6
CASRPTGTNSPLHF
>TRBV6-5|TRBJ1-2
CASKYRQGSYGYTF
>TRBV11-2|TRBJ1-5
CASSLAGGNQPQHF
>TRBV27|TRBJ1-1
CASRFTGWNTEAFF
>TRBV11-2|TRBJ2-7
CASSLEGPGEQYF
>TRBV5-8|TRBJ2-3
CASSSGLADTDTQYF
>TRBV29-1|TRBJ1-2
CSVVVGGGSNYGYTF
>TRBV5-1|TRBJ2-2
CASSSLSASNTGELFF
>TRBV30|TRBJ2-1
CAWNQGVSYNEQFF
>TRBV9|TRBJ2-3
CASSPGQGVQDTQYF
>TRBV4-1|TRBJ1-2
CASSQATQGYGYTF
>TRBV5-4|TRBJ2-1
CASSGGGGSYNEQFF
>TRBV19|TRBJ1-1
CASSPDRRHTEAFF
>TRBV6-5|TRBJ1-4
CASSYSGRVGEKLFF
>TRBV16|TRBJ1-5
CASSPGTGNNQPQHF
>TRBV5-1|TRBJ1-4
CASSLVAGGTGANEKLFF
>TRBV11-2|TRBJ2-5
CASSLHPGQGFQETQYF
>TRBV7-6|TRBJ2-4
CASSWGRDKNIQYF
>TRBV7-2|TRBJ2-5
CASSGGLAGGQETQYF
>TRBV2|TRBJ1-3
CASSGGVVGTIYF
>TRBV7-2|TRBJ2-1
CASILAGQYNEQFF
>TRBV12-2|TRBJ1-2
CASRLEGAGGYTF
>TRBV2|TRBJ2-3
CASSRQYTDTQYF
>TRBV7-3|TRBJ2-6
CASSLTGVSGANVLTF